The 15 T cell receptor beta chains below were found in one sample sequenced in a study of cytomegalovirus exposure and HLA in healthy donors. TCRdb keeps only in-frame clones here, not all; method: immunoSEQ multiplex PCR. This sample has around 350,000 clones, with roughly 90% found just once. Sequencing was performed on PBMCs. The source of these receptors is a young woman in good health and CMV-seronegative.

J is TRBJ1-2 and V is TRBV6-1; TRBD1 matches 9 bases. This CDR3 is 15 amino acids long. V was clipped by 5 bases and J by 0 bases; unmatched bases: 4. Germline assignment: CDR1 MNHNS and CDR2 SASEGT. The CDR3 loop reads CASSRDRGANYGYTF. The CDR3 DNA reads TGTGCCAGCAGTCGCGACAGGGGGGCTAACTATGGCTACACCTTC.

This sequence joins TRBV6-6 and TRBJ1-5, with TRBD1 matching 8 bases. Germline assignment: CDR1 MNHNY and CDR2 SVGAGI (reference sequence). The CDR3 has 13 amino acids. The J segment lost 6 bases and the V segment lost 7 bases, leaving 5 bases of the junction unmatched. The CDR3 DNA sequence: TGTGCCAGCACTACCGACAGGGGTCAGCCCCAGCATTTT. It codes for CASTTDRGQPQHF.

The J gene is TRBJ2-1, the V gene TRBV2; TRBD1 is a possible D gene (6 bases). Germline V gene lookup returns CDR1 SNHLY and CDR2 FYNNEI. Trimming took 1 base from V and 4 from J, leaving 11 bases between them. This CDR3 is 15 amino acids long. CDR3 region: CASSEEQGPYNEQFF. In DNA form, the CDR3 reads TGTGCCAGCAGTGAAGAACAGGGACCATACAATGAGCAGTTCTTC. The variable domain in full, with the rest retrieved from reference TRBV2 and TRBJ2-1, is EPEVTQTPSHQVTQMGQEVILRCVPISNHLYFYWYRQILGQKVEFLVSFYNNEISEKSEIFDDQFSVERPDGSNFTLKIRSTKLEDSAMYFCASSEEQGPYNEQFFGPGTRLTVL.

The CDR3 DNA reads TGTGCCAGCACCGGGACTTCCATTTATGGCTACACCTTC. It is translated as CASTGTSIYGYTF. The chain carries TRBV7-9 and TRBJ1-2; D may be TRBD1 (5 bases). Trimming removed 7 bases from V and 5 bases from J, with 14 bases in between. Germline assignment: CDR1 SEHNR and CDR2 FQNEAQ (reference sequence). There are 13 residues in the CDR3.

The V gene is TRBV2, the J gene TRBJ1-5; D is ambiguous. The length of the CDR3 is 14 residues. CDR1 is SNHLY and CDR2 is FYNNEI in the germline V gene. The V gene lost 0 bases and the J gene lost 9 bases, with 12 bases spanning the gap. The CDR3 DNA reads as TGTGCCAGCAGTGAAGCCGTTCTGGAGGGGCCCCAGCATTTT. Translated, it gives CASSEAVLEGPQHF. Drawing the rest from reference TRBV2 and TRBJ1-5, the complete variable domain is EPEVTQTPSHQVTQMGQEVILRCVPISNHLYFYWYRQILGQKVEFLVSFYNNEISEKSEIFDDQFSVERPDGSNFTLKIRSTKLEDSAMYFCASSEAVLEGPQHFGDGTRLSIL.

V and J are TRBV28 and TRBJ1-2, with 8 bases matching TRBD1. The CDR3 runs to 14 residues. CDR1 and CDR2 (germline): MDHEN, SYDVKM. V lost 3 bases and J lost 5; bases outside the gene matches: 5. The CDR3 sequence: CASSFLDREYGYTF. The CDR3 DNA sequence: TGTGCCAGCAGTTTCTTGGACAGGGAGTATGGCTACACCTTC.

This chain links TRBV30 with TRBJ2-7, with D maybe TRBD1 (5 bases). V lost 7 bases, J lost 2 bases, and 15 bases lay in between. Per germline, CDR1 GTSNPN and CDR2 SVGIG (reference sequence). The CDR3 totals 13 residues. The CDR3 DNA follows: TGTGCCTCGACCGACAGTACACCCTACGAGCAGTACTTC. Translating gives CASTDSTPYEQYF.

As DNA, the CDR3 is TGTGCCAGCAGCCTATCAGGAAACTATGGCTACACCTTC. Protein product: CASSLSGNYGYTF. The chain has TRBV5-4 and TRBJ1-2, with D hard to call. Germline V gene lookup returns CDR1 SGHNT and CDR2 YYREEE (reference sequence). The CDR3 contains 13 residues. Trimming left V 4 bases short and J 2 bases short, with 9 bases between.

The CDR3 DNA is TGCGCCAGCAGGCAAACCGGGACAGCTCCGCTCGAGCAGTACTTC. It specifies CASRQTGTAPLEQYF. The gene calls are TRBV10-2 and TRBJ2-7; TRBD1 agrees at 7 bases. Germline V lookup: CDR1 WSHSY, CDR2 SAAADI. The J segment lost 6 bases and the V segment lost 6 bases, leaving 14 bases of the junction unmatched. The CDR3 loop spans 15 amino acids.

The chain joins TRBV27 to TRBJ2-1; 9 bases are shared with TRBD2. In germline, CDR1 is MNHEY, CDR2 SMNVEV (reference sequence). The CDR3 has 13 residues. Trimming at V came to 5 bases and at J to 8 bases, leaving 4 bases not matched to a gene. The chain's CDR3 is CASSPGLAYEQFF. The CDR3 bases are TGTGCCAGCAGTCCGGGACTAGCCTATGAGCAGTTCTTC.

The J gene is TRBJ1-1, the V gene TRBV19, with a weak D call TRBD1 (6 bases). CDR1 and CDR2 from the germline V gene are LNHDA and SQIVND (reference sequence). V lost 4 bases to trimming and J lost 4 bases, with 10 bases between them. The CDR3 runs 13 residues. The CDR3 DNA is TGTGCCAGTAGTAAACAGGGACCCACTGAAGCTTTCTTT. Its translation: CASSKQGPTEAFF.

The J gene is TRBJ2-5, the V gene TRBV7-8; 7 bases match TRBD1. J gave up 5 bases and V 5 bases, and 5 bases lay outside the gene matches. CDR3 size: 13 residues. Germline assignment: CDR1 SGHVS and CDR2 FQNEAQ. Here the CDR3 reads CASSRGRGETQYF. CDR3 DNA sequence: TGTGCCAGCAGCCGCGGCAGGGGGGAGACCCAGTACTTC. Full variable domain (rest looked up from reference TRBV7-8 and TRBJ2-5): GAGVSQSPRYKVAKRGQDVALRCDPISGHVSLFWYQQALGQGPEFLTYFQNEAQLDKSGLPSDRFFAERPEGSVSTLKIQRTQQEDSAVYLCASSRGRGETQYFGPGTRLLVL.

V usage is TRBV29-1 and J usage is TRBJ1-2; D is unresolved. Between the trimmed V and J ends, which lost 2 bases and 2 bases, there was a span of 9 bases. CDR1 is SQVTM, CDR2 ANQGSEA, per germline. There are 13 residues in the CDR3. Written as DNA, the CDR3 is TGCAGCGTTGAAAACGACTACAACTATGGCTACACCTTC. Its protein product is CSVENDYNYGYTF.

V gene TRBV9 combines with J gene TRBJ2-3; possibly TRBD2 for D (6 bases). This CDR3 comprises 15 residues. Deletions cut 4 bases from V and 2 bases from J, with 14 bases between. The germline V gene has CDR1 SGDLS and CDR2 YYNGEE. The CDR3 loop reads CASSKMGGSTDTQYF. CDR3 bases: TGTGCCAGCAGCAAGATGGGAGGTTCCACAGATACGCAGTATTTT.

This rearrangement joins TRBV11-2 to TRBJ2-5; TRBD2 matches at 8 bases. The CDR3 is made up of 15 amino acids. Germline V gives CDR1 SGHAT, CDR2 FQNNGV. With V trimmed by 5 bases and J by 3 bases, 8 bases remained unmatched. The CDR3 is CASSDMGTREETQYF. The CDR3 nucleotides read TGTGCCAGCAGCGATATGGGGACTAGAGAAGAGACCCAGTACTTC.